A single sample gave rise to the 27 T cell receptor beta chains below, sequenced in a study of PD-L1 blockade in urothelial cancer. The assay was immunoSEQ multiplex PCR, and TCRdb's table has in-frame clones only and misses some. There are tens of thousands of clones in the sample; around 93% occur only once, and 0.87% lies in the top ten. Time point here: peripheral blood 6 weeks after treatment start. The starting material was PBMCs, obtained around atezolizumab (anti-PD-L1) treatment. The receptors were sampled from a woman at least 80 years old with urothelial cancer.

The CDR3, as DNA: TGTGCCACCAGCAGAGATCGAGGGATCTCTGGGGAAAAACTGTTTTTT. Protein product: CATSRDRGISGEKLFF. The chain has TRBV15 and TRBJ1-4; D ambiguous. V lost 0 bases and J 8 bases, leaving 16 bases between the germline ends. This CDR3 spans 16 amino acids. Germline loops: CDR1 LNHNV, CDR2 YYDKDF (reference sequence). The full variable domain, completed using reference TRBV15 and TRBJ1-4, is DAMVIQNPRYQVTQFGKPVTLSCSQTLNHNVMYWYQQKSSQAPKLLFHYYDKDFNNEADTPDNFQSRRPNTSFCFLDIRSPGLGDTAMYLCATSRDRGISGEKLFFGSGTQLSVL.

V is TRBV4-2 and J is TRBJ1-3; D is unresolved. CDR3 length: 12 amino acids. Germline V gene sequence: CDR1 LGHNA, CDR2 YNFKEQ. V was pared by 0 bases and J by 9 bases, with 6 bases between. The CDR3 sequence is CASSQDYGTIYF. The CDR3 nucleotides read TGTGCCAGCAGCCAAGATTACGGCACCATATATTTT.

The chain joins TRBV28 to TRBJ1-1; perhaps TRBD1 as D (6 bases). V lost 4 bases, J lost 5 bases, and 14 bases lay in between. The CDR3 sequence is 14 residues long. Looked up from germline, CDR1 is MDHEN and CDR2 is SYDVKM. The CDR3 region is CASSSPGQGTEAFF. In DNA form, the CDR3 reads TGTGCCAGCAGTTCGCCGGGACAAGGGACTGAAGCTTTCTTT.

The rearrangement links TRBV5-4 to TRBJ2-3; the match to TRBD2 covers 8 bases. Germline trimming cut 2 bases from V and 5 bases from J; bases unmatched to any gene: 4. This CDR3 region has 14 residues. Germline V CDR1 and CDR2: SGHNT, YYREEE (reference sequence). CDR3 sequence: CASSLAGALDTQYF. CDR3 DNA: TGTGCCAGCAGCTTAGCGGGAGCTTTAGATACGCAGTATTTT.

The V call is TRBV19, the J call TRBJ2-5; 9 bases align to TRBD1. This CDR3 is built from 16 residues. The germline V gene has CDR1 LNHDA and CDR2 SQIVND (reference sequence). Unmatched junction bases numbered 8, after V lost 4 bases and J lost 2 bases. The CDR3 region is CASSKIQGARQETQYF. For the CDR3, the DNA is TGTGCCAGTAGTAAAATACAGGGGGCCCGACAAGAGACCCAGTACTTC.

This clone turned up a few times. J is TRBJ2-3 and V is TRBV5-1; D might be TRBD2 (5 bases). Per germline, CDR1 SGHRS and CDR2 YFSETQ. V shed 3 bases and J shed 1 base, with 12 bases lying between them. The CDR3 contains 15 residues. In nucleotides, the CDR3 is TGCGCCAGCAGCTCCGAGGGCCGGGGCACAGATACGCAGTATTTT. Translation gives CASSSEGRGTDTQYF.

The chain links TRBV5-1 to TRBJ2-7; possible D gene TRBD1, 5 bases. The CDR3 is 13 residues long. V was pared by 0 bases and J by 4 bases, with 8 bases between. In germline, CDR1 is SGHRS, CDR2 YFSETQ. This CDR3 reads CASSLGGTYEQYF. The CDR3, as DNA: TGCGCCAGCAGCTTGGGGGGCACATACGAGCAGTACTTC.

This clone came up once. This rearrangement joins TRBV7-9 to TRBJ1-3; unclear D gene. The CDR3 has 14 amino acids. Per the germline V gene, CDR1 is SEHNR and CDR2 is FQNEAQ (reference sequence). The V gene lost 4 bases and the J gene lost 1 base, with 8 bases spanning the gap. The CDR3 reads CASSSTESGNTIYF. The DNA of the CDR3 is TGTGCCAGCAGCTCAACAGAATCTGGAAACACCATATATTTT.

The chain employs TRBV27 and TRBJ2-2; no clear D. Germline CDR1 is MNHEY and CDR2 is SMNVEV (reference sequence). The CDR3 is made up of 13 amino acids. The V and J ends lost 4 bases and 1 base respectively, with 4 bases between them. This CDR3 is CASSSLNTGELFF. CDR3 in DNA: TGTGCCAGCAGTTCACTGAACACCGGGGAGCTGTTTTTT.

The CDR3 nucleotides read TGCGCCAGTAGACTTAATACAGGGGTTACTGAAGCTTTCTTT. Its protein product is CASRLNTGVTEAFF. The V and J genes are TRBV5-1 and TRBJ1-1; 7 bases map to TRBD1. The J segment lost 5 bases and the V segment lost 8 bases, leaving 12 bases of the junction unmatched. The CDR3 has 14 amino acids. Germline loops: CDR1 SGHRS, CDR2 YFSETQ.

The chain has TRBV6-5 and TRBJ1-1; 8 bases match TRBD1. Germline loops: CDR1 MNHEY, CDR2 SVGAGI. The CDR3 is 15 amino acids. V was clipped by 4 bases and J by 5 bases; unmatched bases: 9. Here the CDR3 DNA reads TGTGCCAGCAGTTCGTCAGGGGGCCGGGGGACTGAAGCTTTCTTT. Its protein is CASSSSGGRGTEAFF.

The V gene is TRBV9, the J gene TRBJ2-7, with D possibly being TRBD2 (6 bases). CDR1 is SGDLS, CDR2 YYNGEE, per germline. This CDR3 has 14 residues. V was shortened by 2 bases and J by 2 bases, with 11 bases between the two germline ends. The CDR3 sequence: CASSVGGLPYEQYF. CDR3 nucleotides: TGTGCCAGCAGCGTTGGGGGGTTACCCTACGAGCAGTACTTC.

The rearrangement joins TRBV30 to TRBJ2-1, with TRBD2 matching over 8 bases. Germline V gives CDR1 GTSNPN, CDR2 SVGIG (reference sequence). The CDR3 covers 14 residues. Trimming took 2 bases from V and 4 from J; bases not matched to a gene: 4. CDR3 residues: CAWSTSGGYNEQFF. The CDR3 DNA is TGTGCCTGGAGTACTAGCGGAGGGTACAATGAGCAGTTCTTC. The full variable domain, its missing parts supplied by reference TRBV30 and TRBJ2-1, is SQTIHQWPATLVQPVGSPLSLECTVEGTSNPNLYWYRQAAGRGLQLLFYSVGIGQISSEVPQNLSASRPQDRQFILSSKKLLLSDSGFYLCAWSTSGGYNEQFFGPGTRLTVL.

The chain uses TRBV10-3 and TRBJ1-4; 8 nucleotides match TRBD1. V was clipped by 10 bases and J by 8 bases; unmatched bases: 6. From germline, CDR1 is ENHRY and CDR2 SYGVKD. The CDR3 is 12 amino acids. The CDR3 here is CATAGTGEKLFF. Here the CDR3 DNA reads TGTGCCACCGCCGGGACAGGCGAAAAACTGTTTTTT.

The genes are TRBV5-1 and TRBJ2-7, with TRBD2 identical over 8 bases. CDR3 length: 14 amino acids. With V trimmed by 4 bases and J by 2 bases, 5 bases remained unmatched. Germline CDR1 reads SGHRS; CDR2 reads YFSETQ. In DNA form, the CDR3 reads TGCGCCAGCAGCCCCCGGGAGGGCCCCTACGAGCAGTACTTC. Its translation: CASSPREGPYEQYF.

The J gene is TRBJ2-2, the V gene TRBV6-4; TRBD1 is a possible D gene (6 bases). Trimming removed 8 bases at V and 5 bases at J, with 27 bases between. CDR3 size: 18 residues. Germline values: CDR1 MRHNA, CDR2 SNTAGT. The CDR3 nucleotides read TGTGCCAGCCGTAATCGCAGGGGTCCCTTCCTACCTACCGGGGAGCTGTTTTTT. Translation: CASRNRRGPFLPTGELFF.

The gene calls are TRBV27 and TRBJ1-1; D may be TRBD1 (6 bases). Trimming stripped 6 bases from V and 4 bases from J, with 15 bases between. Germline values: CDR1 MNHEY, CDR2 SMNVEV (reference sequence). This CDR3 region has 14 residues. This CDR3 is CASRTGIWPTEAFF. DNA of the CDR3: TGTGCCAGCAGAACAGGGATATGGCCCACTGAAGCTTTCTTT.

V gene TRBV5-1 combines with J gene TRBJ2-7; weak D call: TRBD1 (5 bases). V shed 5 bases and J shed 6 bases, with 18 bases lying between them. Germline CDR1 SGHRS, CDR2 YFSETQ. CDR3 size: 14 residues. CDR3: CASRFGQGPSEQYF. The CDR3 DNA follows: TGCGCCAGCAGATTCGGACAAGGCCCTTCCGAGCAGTACTTC.

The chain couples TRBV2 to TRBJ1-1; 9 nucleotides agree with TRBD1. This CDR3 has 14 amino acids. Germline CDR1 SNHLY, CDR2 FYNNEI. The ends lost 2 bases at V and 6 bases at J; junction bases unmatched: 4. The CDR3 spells CASSEHRGLSEAFF. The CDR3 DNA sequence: TGTGCCAGCAGTGAACACAGGGGGCTCTCTGAAGCTTTCTTT.

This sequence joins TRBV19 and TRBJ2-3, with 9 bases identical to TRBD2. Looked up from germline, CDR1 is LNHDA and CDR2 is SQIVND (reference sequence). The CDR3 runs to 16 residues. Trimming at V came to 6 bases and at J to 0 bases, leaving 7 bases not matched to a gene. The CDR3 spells CASRASGIISTDTQYF. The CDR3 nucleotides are TGTGCCAGTAGGGCTAGCGGGATTATTAGCACAGATACGCAGTATTTT.

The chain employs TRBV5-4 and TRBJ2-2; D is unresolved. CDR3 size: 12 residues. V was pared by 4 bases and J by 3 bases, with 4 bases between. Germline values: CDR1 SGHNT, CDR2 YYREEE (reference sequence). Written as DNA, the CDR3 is TGTGCCAGCAGCCGGGACACCGGGGAGCTGTTTTTT. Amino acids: CASSRDTGELFF.

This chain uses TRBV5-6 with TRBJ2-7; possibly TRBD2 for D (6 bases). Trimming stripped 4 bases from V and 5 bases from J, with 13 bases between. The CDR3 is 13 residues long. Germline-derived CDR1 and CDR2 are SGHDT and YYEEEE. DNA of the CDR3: TGTGCCAGCAGCGCCCGGGGGTCCGACGAGCAGTACTTC. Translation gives CASSARGSDEQYF.

The CDR3 reads CASSAPGHLYEQYF. The CDR3 nucleotides read TGTGCCAGCAGCGCTCCGGGACATCTTTACGAGCAGTACTTC. This chain uses TRBV7-9 with TRBJ2-7; D is perhaps TRBD1 (6 bases). Germline values: CDR1 SEHNR, CDR2 FQNEAQ (reference sequence). Trimming took off 5 bases at V and 4 bases at J, with 15 bases between the two ends. CDR3 length: 14 residues.

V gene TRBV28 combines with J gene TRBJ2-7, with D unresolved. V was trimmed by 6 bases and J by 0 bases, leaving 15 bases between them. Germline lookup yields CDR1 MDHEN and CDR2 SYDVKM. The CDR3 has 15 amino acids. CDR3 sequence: CASSSTAAGSYEQYF. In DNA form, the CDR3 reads TGTGCCAGCAGCTCCACAGCCGCCGGCTCCTACGAGCAGTACTTC.

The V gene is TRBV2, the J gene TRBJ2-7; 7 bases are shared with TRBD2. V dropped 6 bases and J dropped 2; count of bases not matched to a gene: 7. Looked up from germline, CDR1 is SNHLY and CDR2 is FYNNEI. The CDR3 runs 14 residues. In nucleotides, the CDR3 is TGTGCCAGCAGCAACAGCGGGGAAGCCTACGAGCAGTACTTC. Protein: CASSNSGEAYEQYF.

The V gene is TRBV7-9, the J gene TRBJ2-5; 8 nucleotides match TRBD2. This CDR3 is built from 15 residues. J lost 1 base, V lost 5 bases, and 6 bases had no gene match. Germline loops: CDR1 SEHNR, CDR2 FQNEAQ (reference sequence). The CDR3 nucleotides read TGTGCCAGCAGCGCCGACGGGGGGGGCCAAGAGACCCAGTACTTC. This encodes CASSADGGGQETQYF. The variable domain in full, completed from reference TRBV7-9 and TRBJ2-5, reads DTGVSQNPRHKITKRGQNVTFRCDPISEHNRLYWYRQTLGQGPEFLTYFQNEAQLEKSRLLSDRFSAERPKGSFSTLEIQRTEQGDSAMYLCASSADGGGQETQYFGPGTRLLVL.

The CDR3 loop is CASSPGQFWDEQYF. CDR3 DNA: TGTGCCAGCTCACCGGGGCAGTTTTGGGACGAGCAGTACTTC. V is TRBV18 and J is TRBJ2-7; the D gene is possibly TRBD1 (5 bases). The CDR3 length is 14 residues. CDR1 and CDR2 (germline): KGHSH, LQKENI. The ends were cut back, 3 bases at V and 5 bases at J, with 14 bases in the middle.